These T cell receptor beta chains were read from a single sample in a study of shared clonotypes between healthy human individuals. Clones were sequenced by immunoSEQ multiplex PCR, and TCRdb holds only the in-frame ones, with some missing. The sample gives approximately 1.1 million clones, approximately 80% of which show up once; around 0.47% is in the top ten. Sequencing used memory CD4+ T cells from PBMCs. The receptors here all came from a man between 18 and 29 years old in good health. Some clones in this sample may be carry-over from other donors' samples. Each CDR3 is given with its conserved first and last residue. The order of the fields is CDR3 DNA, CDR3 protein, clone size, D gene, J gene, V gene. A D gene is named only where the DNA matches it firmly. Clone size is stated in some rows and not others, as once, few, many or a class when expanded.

TGTGCCAGCAGACCGACATTCCGGTACGAGCAGTACTTC | CASRPTFRYEQYF | NA | NA | TRBJ2-7 | TRBV28
TGTGCCAGCAGCCAAGAGATGGGGCAGGAACTCCTTCAAGAGACCCAGTACTTC | CASSQEMGQELLQETQYF | NA | NA | TRBJ2-5 | TRBV4-2
TGTGCCAGCTCACCATTCCCCCTAGGAACGCAGTATTTT | CASSPFPLGTQYF | NA | NA | TRBJ2-3 | TRBV18
TGTGCCGTTTCGATCCGGGGGGCCCCGTCCTACGAGCAGTACTTC | CAVSIRGAPSYEQYF | once | NA | TRBJ2-7 | TRBV19
TGTGCCAGCAGCAAAGACAGGGCCTATGGCTACACCTTC | CASSKDRAYGYTF | NA | TRBD1 | TRBJ1-2 | TRBV6-5
TGCGCCAGCAGCCAAGTTCCGTCGAACACCGGGGAGCTGTTTTTT | CASSQVPSNTGELFF | NA | NA | TRBJ2-2 | TRBV4-3
TGTGCCAGTAGTATAGCTGAGGGTCTTCAAAATCAGCCCCAGCATTTT | CASSIAEGLQNQPQHF | NA | NA | TRBJ1-5 | TRBV19
TGCGCCAGCGGACACGCGGGACGGAAGAACACTGAAGCTTTCTTT | CASGHAGRKNTEAFF | NA | NA | TRBJ1-1 | TRBV5-1
TGCGCCAGCAGTAAAGGGCTGATGTCTAATGAAAAACTGTTTTTT | CASSKGLMSNEKLFF | NA | NA | TRBJ1-4 | TRBV5-1
TGCGCCAGCAGCTTGGAGGGACTAGCGGGCCTACAAAGACATGAGCAGTTCTTC | CASSLEGLAGLQRHEQFF | NA | TRBD2 | TRBJ2-1 | TRBV5-1
TGTGCCAGCAGCCAATCTGGACAGGGCTACGAGCAGTACTTC | CASSQSGQGYEQYF | NA | TRBD1 | TRBJ2-7 | TRBV5-5
TGTGCCAGTAGGTTCCAGCCGCAGAACACTGAAGCTTTCTTT | CASRFQPQNTEAFF | NA | NA | TRBJ1-1 | TRBV19
TGCGCCAGCAGCTTGCTAGGACAGTCCCAAAACATTCAGTACTTC | CASSLLGQSQNIQYF | NA | NA | TRBJ2-4 | TRBV5-1
TGTGCCAGCAGCCGACTAGCGGGAGGTGGGGCAGATACGCAGTATTTT | CASSRLAGGGADTQYF | few | TRBD2 | TRBJ2-3 | TRBV6-6
TGTGCCAGCAGTACTCGGAGAGATACGCAGTATTTT | CASSTRRDTQYF | NA | NA | TRBJ2-3 | TRBV28
TGTGCCAGCAGCCCCTCAACCACAGGGGCCTATGGCTACACCTTC | CASSPSTTGAYGYTF | NA | TRBD1 | TRBJ1-2 | TRBV4-2
TGCGCCAGCAGCTTAGGGGCTAGCGGGAGTTTCGCAGATACGCAGTATTTT | CASSLGASGSFADTQYF | NA | TRBD2 | TRBJ2-3 | TRBV5-1
TGTGCCAGCAGCTCTGGTGGGGGAACCTATGGCTACACCTTC | CASSSGGGTYGYTF | once | NA | TRBJ1-2 | TRBV5-5
TGTGCCCTCGACGTCGCCTCTGGAAACACCATATATTTT | CALDVASGNTIYF | NA | NA | TRBJ1-3 | TRBV30
TGTGCCAGCCTCCGGACTAGCGGACTCTACGAGCAGTACTTC | CASLRTSGLYEQYF | NA | TRBD2 | TRBJ2-7 | TRBV28
TGTGCCAGCAGCTTAGCCAATAGCGGGATCACGGCAGATACGCAGTATTTT | CASSLANSGITADTQYF | NA | TRBD2 | TRBJ2-3 | TRBV11-2
TGTGCCAGCAGCCCCGGACAGGAGGCCTACAATGAGCAGTTCTTC | CASSPGQEAYNEQFF | NA | TRBD1 | TRBJ2-1 | TRBV5-4
TGTGCCAGCAGTGAAGCACTAGGACAGGGTCCTAATGAAAAACTGTTTTTT | CASSEALGQGPNEKLFF | NA | TRBD1 | TRBJ1-4 | TRBV2
TGTGCCAGCAGCTTAACCCGACAGGGTCATGAGCAGTTCTTC | CASSLTRQGHEQFF | many | TRBD1 | TRBJ2-1 | TRBV7-3
TGTGCCAGCAGTGAAAACAGTGGGACTGAAGCTTTCTTT | CASSENSGTEAFF | NA | NA | TRBJ1-1 | TRBV6-1
TGTGCCAGCCTAAGGGACAGGGAGAGCACTGAAGCTTTCTTT | CASLRDRESTEAFF | NA | TRBD1 | TRBJ1-1 | TRBV2
TGTGCCAGCAGCTTTGGCCGGGCGAGCCTCCATACGCAGTATTTT | CASSFGRASLHTQYF | NA | NA | TRBJ2-3 | TRBV7-9
TGTGCCAGTAGATCCATGGGGAGGTACACTGAAGCTTTCTTT | CASRSMGRYTEAFF | NA | NA | TRBJ1-1 | TRBV19
TGTGCCAGCAGTGTAGGGATGAACACTGAAGCTTTCTTT | CASSVGMNTEAFF | few | NA | TRBJ1-1 | TRBV2
TGTGCCAGCAGTTCATCACAGGAGACCCAGTACTTC | CASSSSQETQYF | NA | NA | TRBJ2-5 | TRBV6-5
TGTGCCAGCAGGCTAGCCGTTCTTCCCGAGCAGTACTTC | CASRLAVLPEQYF | NA | NA | TRBJ2-7 | TRBV2
TGTGCCAGTAGGGGGCGCCTGGGTGAAAAACTGTTTTTT | CASRGRLGEKLFF | NA | TRBD1 | TRBJ1-4 | TRBV6-1
TGTGCCAGCAGACGTGACAGTGGAAGGGCCAACGTCCTGACTTTC | CASRRDSGRANVLTF | NA | NA | TRBJ2-6 | TRBV28
TGCGCCAGCAGTGGCCCAGCTTGGGAGACCCAGTACTTC | CASSGPAWETQYF | NA | NA | TRBJ2-5 | TRBV10-1
TGTGCCAGCAGCCAAACCGGAGCGGTACGGGAGCAGTACTTC | CASSQTGAVREQYF | NA | NA | TRBJ2-7 | TRBV14
TGTGCCAGCAGGACGACAGGGCGCGAGCAGTACTTC | CASRTTGREQYF | NA | TRBD1 | TRBJ2-7 | TRBV28
TGCGCCAGCAGCTTGCACAGGGCCACTAACTATGGCTACACCTTC | CASSLHRATNYGYTF | NA | NA | TRBJ1-2 | TRBV5-1
TGTGCCAGCACCCCAGGGGGTAGTGCCAAAAACATTCAGTACTTC | CASTPGGSAKNIQYF | few | TRBD1 | TRBJ2-4 | TRBV6-6
TGTGCCAGCAGCTTCCACACGAACACTGAAGCTTTCTTT | CASSFHTNTEAFF | NA | NA | TRBJ1-1 | TRBV11-2
TGTGCCAGCAGCCTGTTCGGGACCTCGGGGGAGCAGTACTTC | CASSLFGTSGEQYF | NA | NA | TRBJ2-7 | TRBV7-6
TGTGCCAGCAGTGAAGCGGCAGGCCCCTTCTACGAGCAGTACTTC | CASSEAAGPFYEQYF | few | NA | TRBJ2-7 | TRBV6-1
TGTGCCAGCGGGCTGTACACTGAAGCTTTCTTT | CASGLYTEAFF | few | NA | TRBJ1-1 | TRBV9
TGTGCCAGCCACAGCGGGGACAGGGCCCCAGGCGAGCAGTACTTC | CASHSGDRAPGEQYF | NA | TRBD1 | TRBJ2-7 | TRBV5-8
TGTGCCAGCAGTCCCCAGGGGAGCAGCCCGGGGACCCAGTACTTC | CASSPQGSSPGTQYF | NA | NA | TRBJ2-5 | TRBV6-1
TGTGCCAGCAGCCGAGACGGGGGGACTCTGAATGAAAAACTGTTTTTT | CASSRDGGTLNEKLFF | many | NA | TRBJ1-4 | TRBV5-4
TGTGCCAGCAGGGTTAGAGGTCTAGCCAAAAACATTCAGTACTTC | CASRVRGLAKNIQYF | NA | NA | TRBJ2-4 | TRBV5-6
TGTGCCAGCAGCAGAATGGGGGAGGGCGTGCGAGAAGCTTTCTTT | CASSRMGEGVREAFF | NA | NA | TRBJ1-1 | TRBV11-2